Listed below are T cell receptor beta chains from one sample, sequenced in a study of cytomegalovirus exposure and HLA in healthy donors. The assay was immunoSEQ multiplex PCR, and TCRdb's table has in-frame clones only and misses some. The profile covers 100,000 to 150,000 clones, with approximately 78% appearing a single time and roughly 3.5% taken by the ten largest. Specimen: PBMCs. The receptors stem from a middle-aged man in good health and CMV-seronegative. Each CDR3 is given with its conserved first and last residue. The order of the fields is V gene, J gene, D gene, clone size, CDR3 length, CDR3 DNA, CDR3 protein. A D gene is named only where the DNA matches it firmly. The size field is filled for only some rows; it gives once, few, many or a size class.

v_gene: TRBV6-5
j_gene: TRBJ2-5
d_gene: TRBD2
abundance: NA
len: 15
CDR3nt: TGTGCCAGCAGTGGGGGTGGGCTAGCGGAAGAGACCCAGTACTTC
CDR3aa: CASSGGGLAEETQYF

v_gene: TRBV27
j_gene: TRBJ2-1
d_gene: NA
abundance: NA
len: 17
CDR3nt: TGTGCCAGCAGTTTATATGGTTCGTTTCGGTCGGGTAATGAGCAGTTCTTC
CDR3aa: CASSLYGSFRSGNEQFF

v_gene: TRBV28
j_gene: TRBJ1-3
d_gene: NA
abundance: NA
len: 14
CDR3nt: TGTGCCAGCAGACGACAGAAAACTGGAAACACCATATATTTT
CDR3aa: CASRRQKTGNTIYF

v_gene: TRBV2
j_gene: TRBJ2-1
d_gene: TRBD2
abundance: NA
len: 16
CDR3nt: TGTGCCAGCAGGAAAGAGCGGGGTAGGTCCTACAATGAGCAGTTCTTC
CDR3aa: CASRKERGRSYNEQFF

v_gene: TRBV6-1
j_gene: TRBJ2-3
d_gene: NA
abundance: NA
len: 14
CDR3nt: TGTGCCAGCATCGGCCGGGGATCAAGAGATACGCAGTATTTT
CDR3aa: CASIGRGSRDTQYF

v_gene: TRBV19
j_gene: TRBJ1-5
d_gene: NA
abundance: NA
len: 14
CDR3nt: TGTGCCAGTACTCCTTGGGGCCACAATCAGCCCCAGCATTTT
CDR3aa: CASTPWGHNQPQHF

v_gene: TRBV4-2
j_gene: TRBJ2-5
d_gene: NA
abundance: NA
len: 16
CDR3nt: TGTGCCAGCAGCCAAAGGGGGGGGACGGACCAAGAGACCCAGTACTTC
CDR3aa: CASSQRGGTDQETQYF

v_gene: TRBV7-3
j_gene: TRBJ1-1
d_gene: NA
abundance: NA
len: 14
CDR3nt: TGTGCCAGCAGCCTAGGGGGAGGGCCGACTGAAGCTTTCTTT
CDR3aa: CASSLGGGPTEAFF

v_gene: TRBV28
j_gene: TRBJ1-2
d_gene: NA
abundance: NA
len: 21
CDR3nt: TGTGCCAGCAGTTCCCCCCACGGACCGCGATCAGGGGCCCCTTATAACTATGGCTACACCTTC
CDR3aa: CASSSPHGPRSGAPYNYGYTF

v_gene: TRBV6-1
j_gene: TRBJ1-1
d_gene: TRBD1
abundance: NA
len: 15
CDR3nt: TGTGCCAGCAGAAAACCGGGACAGGGTAACACTGAAGCTTTCTTT
CDR3aa: CASRKPGQGNTEAFF

v_gene: TRBV6-5
j_gene: TRBJ2-5
d_gene: NA
abundance: NA
len: 12
CDR3nt: TGTGCCAGCAGAAAGGGACCGGGGGAGCAGTACTTC
CDR3aa: CASRKGPGEQYF

v_gene: TRBV28
j_gene: TRBJ2-7
d_gene: TRBD2
abundance: NA
len: 13
CDR3nt: TGTGCCAGCAGCCCGGGGAGGGAGAGCGAGCAGTACTTC
CDR3aa: CASSPGRESEQYF

v_gene: TRBV9
j_gene: TRBJ1-2
d_gene: NA
abundance: once
len: 15
CDR3nt: TGTGCCAGCAGCGCCGCGGGACGCCGATCGGATGGCTACACCTTC
CDR3aa: CASSAAGRRSDGYTF

v_gene: TRBV5-5
j_gene: TRBJ1-2
d_gene: NA
abundance: NA
len: 15
CDR3nt: TGTGCCAGCAGAGCTGGGCCCCTCGCTAACTATGGCTACACCTTC
CDR3aa: CASRAGPLANYGYTF

v_gene: TRBV15
j_gene: TRBJ1-2
d_gene: TRBD1
abundance: NA
len: 16
CDR3nt: TGTGCCACCAGCAGAGATCTTAGGGGGCACAACTATGGCTACACCTTC
CDR3aa: CATSRDLRGHNYGYTF

v_gene: TRBV28
j_gene: TRBJ1-6
d_gene: NA
abundance: NA
len: 15
CDR3nt: TGTGCCAGCAGTTCGAGCGGGGAGGGAAATTCACCCCTCCACTTT
CDR3aa: CASSSSGEGNSPLHF

v_gene: TRBV27
j_gene: TRBJ1-5
d_gene: TRBD1
abundance: NA
len: 16
CDR3nt: TGTGCCAGCAGTCCCGGGCAGGGGACAGGGGTTCGGGCCCAGCATTTT
CDR3aa: CASSPGQGTGVRAQHF

v_gene: TRBV6-6
j_gene: TRBJ2-1
d_gene: NA
abundance: NA
len: 13
CDR3nt: TGTGCCAGCAGCTCCGGACAGAGAAATGAGCAGTTCTTC
CDR3aa: CASSSGQRNEQFF

v_gene: TRBV5-4
j_gene: TRBJ2-7
d_gene: NA
abundance: NA
len: 12
CDR3nt: TGTGCCAGCAGCTTCCTTGGGAGCGAGCAGTACTTC
CDR3aa: CASSFLGSEQYF

v_gene: TRBV19
j_gene: TRBJ2-2
d_gene: TRBD1
abundance: few
len: 15
CDR3nt: TGTGCCAGTAGACAACAGGGGGCGAACACCGGGGAGCTGTTTTTT
CDR3aa: CASRQQGANTGELFF

v_gene: TRBV2
j_gene: TRBJ1-5
d_gene: TRBD1
abundance: NA
len: 14
CDR3nt: TGTGCCAGCAGTGAAGGACAGGGGGAATCAGCCCCAGCATTT
CDR3aa: CASSEGQGESAPAF

v_gene: TRBV7-2
j_gene: TRBJ2-7
d_gene: TRBD2
abundance: NA
len: 15
CDR3nt: TGTGCCAGCAGCGAAACAGGTAGCGGGGGGGCTAAGCAGTACTTC
CDR3aa: CASSETGSGGAKQYF

v_gene: TRBV19
j_gene: TRBJ2-1
d_gene: NA
abundance: few
len: 14
CDR3nt: TGTGCCAGTAGTAACGGGGGGCCAAACAATGAGCAGTTCTTC
CDR3aa: CASSNGGPNNEQFF

v_gene: TRBV7-9
j_gene: TRBJ2-3
d_gene: TRBD2
abundance: NA
len: 15
CDR3nt: TGTGCCAGCAGCCTCGGCGGGGGTGACACAGATACGCAGTATTTT
CDR3aa: CASSLGGGDTDTQYF

v_gene: TRBV9
j_gene: TRBJ2-2
d_gene: TRBD1
abundance: few
len: 18
CDR3nt: TGTGCCAGCAGCGACAAAGGGACAGCTTATAACATAAAAGGGGAGCTGTTTTTT
CDR3aa: CASSDKGTAYNIKGELFF

v_gene: TRBV25-1
j_gene: TRBJ2-6
d_gene: NA
abundance: NA
len: 13
CDR3nt: TGTGCCAGCAGTGAAAATGGGGCCAACGGCCTGACTTTC
CDR3aa: CASSENGANGLTF

v_gene: TRBV29-1
j_gene: TRBJ2-1
d_gene: TRBD1
abundance: NA
len: 11
CDR3nt: TGCAGCGTCGTCCGGGACAGGGACGCGTTCTTC
CDR3aa: CSVVRDRDAFF

v_gene: TRBV7-2
j_gene: TRBJ2-5
d_gene: NA
abundance: once
len: 14
CDR3nt: TGTGCCAGCAGCTTACGTCCAGGGTTTGAGACCCAGTACTTC
CDR3aa: CASSLRPGFETQYF

v_gene: TRBV15
j_gene: TRBJ2-3
d_gene: NA
abundance: NA
len: 16
CDR3nt: TGTGCCACCAGCAGAGATCCTCCACCCCGAGGAGATACGCAGTATTTT
CDR3aa: CATSRDPPPRGDTQYF

v_gene: TRBV19
j_gene: TRBJ1-6
d_gene: TRBD1
abundance: NA
len: 16
CDR3nt: TGTGCCAGTACCAAAGAGAGGGCAGGGGGCCAATCACCCCTCCACTTT
CDR3aa: CASTKERAGGQSPLHF

v_gene: TRBV6-5
j_gene: TRBJ2-3
d_gene: NA
abundance: many
len: 14
CDR3nt: TGTGCCAGCAGTTACTCGATGGAGGTAGATACGCAGTATTTT
CDR3aa: CASSYSMEVDTQYF

v_gene: TRBV19
j_gene: TRBJ1-2
d_gene: NA
abundance: NA
len: 13
CDR3nt: TGTGCCAGTAGTGTCCGCGGGACCTATGGCTACACCTTC
CDR3aa: CASSVRGTYGYTF

v_gene: TRBV27
j_gene: TRBJ1-2
d_gene: TRBD1
abundance: once
len: 16
CDR3nt: TGTGCCAGCAGTTTAAACAGGGGAGGCTTAGGCTATGGCTACACCTTC
CDR3aa: CASSLNRGGLGYGYTF

v_gene: TRBV10-3
j_gene: TRBJ1-5
d_gene: NA
abundance: NA
len: 15
CDR3nt: TGTGCCATCAGTAGCGGGACGTATAGCAATCAGCCCCAGCATTTT
CDR3aa: CAISSGTYSNQPQHF

v_gene: TRBV5-1
j_gene: TRBJ2-7
d_gene: TRBD2
abundance: NA
len: 15
CDR3nt: TGCGCCAGCAGCTACCTTAGCGGGGGGGCGAGTGAGCAGTACTTC
CDR3aa: CASSYLSGGASEQYF

v_gene: TRBV18
j_gene: TRBJ1-5
d_gene: NA
abundance: NA
len: 12
CDR3nt: TGTGCCAGCTCGGCAGACAATCAGCCCCAGCATTTT
CDR3aa: CASSADNQPQHF

v_gene: TRBV19
j_gene: TRBJ2-1
d_gene: TRBD1
abundance: NA
len: 15
CDR3nt: TGTGCCAGTAGTCATGACAGGGGGTTCGGCAATGAGCAGTTCTTC
CDR3aa: CASSHDRGFGNEQFF

v_gene: TRBV7-2
j_gene: TRBJ2-7
d_gene: NA
abundance: NA
len: 13
CDR3nt: TGTGCCAGCAGCTTCTCCCCAGGGCGTGAGCAGTACTTC
CDR3aa: CASSFSPGREQYF

v_gene: TRBV7-2
j_gene: TRBJ2-1
d_gene: TRBD1
abundance: few
len: 15
CDR3nt: TGTGCCAGCAGCCAATACAGGGGATCCTACAATGAGCAGTTCTTC
CDR3aa: CASSQYRGSYNEQFF

v_gene: TRBV5-8
j_gene: TRBJ2-7
d_gene: TRBD1
abundance: NA
len: 15
CDR3nt: TGTGCCAGCATTACCTTCCGGGACAGGGGTTACGAGCAGTACTTC
CDR3aa: CASITFRDRGYEQYF

v_gene: TRBV10-3
j_gene: TRBJ1-5
d_gene: NA
abundance: once
len: 13
CDR3nt: TGTGCCATCAGTGAAGAGGTTCATCAGCCCCAGCATTTT
CDR3aa: CAISEEVHQPQHF

v_gene: TRBV18
j_gene: TRBJ1-2
d_gene: NA
abundance: few
len: 13
CDR3nt: TGTGCCAGCACAACCGGGGCTAACTATGGCTACACCTTC
CDR3aa: CASTTGANYGYTF